A selection of T cell receptor beta chains follows, all from one sample in a study of T cell repertoires in cytomegalovirus infection. TCRdb itself ran the reads through MiXCR, one entry per CDR3 protein. The sample includes 150,000 to 200,000 distinct CDR3 sequences, roughly 9.8% of them seen just once. The sequencing sample was made of PBMCs. The origin of the receptors is a human donor in good health (CMV status not recorded). Some clones in this sample may be carry-over from other donors' samples. Both conserved end residues are part of each CDR3. The order of the fields is J gene, V gene, clone size, D gene, CDR3 protein, CDR3 DNA. The D gene is left open where the match is weak. The size of a clone is reported for some rows only, either as once, few or many, or as a class for expanded clones.

J: TRBJ2-7; V: TRBV6-2/TRBV6-3; size: few; D: NA; CDR3: CASSYLFEQYF; DNA: TGTGCCAGCAGTTACTTGTTCGAGCAGTACTTC
J: TRBJ2-7; V: TRBV27; size: NA; D: TRBD2; CDR3: CASSYGTSGNEQYF; DNA: TGTGCCAGCAGTTATGGGACTAGCGGGAACGAGCAGTACTTC
J: TRBJ1-1; V: TRBV19; size: many; D: NA; CDR3: CASRTGTPSRNTEAFF; DNA: TGTGCCAGTAGGACCGGGACACCTTCCAGGAACACTGAAGCTTTCTTT
J: TRBJ2-7; V: TRBV20-1; size: NA; D: NA; CDR3: CSAPAPGLSSYEQYF; DNA: TGCAGTGCTCCGGCCCCTGGGTTAAGCTCCTACGAGCAGTACTTC
J: TRBJ2-2; V: TRBV6-6; size: NA; D: NA; CDR3: CASLGAGTNTGELFF; DNA: TGTGCCTCCCTCGGCGCGGGAACGAACACCGGGGAGCTGTTTTTT
J: TRBJ2-5; V: TRBV11-2; size: many; D: NA; CDR3: CASSLASGPQETQYF; DNA: TGTGCCAGCAGCTTAGCCTCGGGACCCCAAGAGACCCAGTACTTC
J: TRBJ2-1; V: TRBV7-3; size: many; D: NA; CDR3: CASSLLGGLNEQFF; DNA: TGTGCCAGCAGCCTGCTCGGGGGCCTGAATGAGCAGTTCTTC
J: TRBJ2-7; V: TRBV7-9; size: many; D: TRBD2; CDR3: CASRGLESYEQYF; DNA: TGTGCCAGCAGAGGACTAGAGAGCTACGAGCAGTACTTC
J: TRBJ2-3; V: TRBV7-9; size: many; D: TRBD1; CDR3: CASSTQAGTGGSSTDTQYF; DNA: TGTGCCAGCAGCACACAAGCCGGGACAGGGGGCAGTAGTACAGATACGCAGTATTTT
J: TRBJ2-7; V: TRBV5-1; size: many; D: TRBD1; CDR3: CASGKPGQGNSYEQYF; DNA: TGCGCCAGCGGAAAACCGGGACAGGGGAACTCCTACGAGCAGTACTTC
J: TRBJ2-3; V: TRBV6-2/TRBV6-3; size: many; D: NA; CDR3: CASSYDRDRRTDTQYF; DNA: TGTGCCAGCAGTTACGACCGGGACCGAAGAACAGATACGCAGTATTTT
J: TRBJ1-1; V: TRBV9; size: NA; D: NA; CDR3: CASSVAGNTEAFF; DNA: TGTGCCAGCAGCGTAGCAGGGAACACTGAAGCTTTCTTT
J: TRBJ1-5; V: TRBV29-1; size: NA; D: NA; CDR3: CSVRLGEGVSNQPQHF; DNA: TGCAGCGTCAGGCTTGGGGAGGGGGTAAGCAATCAGCCCCAGCATTTT
J: TRBJ1-6; V: TRBV7-2; size: many; D: NA; CDR3: CASSLLGRTSSYNSPLHF; DNA: TGTGCCAGCAGCTTACTTGGTCGTACTAGCTCCTATAATTCACCCCTCCACTTT
J: TRBJ1-5; V: TRBV20-1; size: NA; D: TRBD1; CDR3: CSAGQAVNQPQHF; DNA: TGCAGTGCCGGACAGGCGGTAAATCAGCCCCAGCATTTT
J: TRBJ1-3; V: TRBV15; size: NA; D: NA; CDR3: CATSRRQVLSGNTIYF; DNA: TGTGCCACCAGCAGACGACAGGTCCTCTCTGGAAACACCATATATTTT
J: TRBJ1-2; V: TRBV10-3; size: NA; D: NA; CDR3: CAISDVGYGYTF; DNA: TGTGCCATCAGCGACGTTGGCTATGGCTACACCTTC
J: TRBJ1-6; V: TRBV6-5; size: NA; D: NA; CDR3: CASSYLQDNSSLHF; DNA: TGTGCCAGCAGTTACCTACAAGATAATTCATCCCTCCACTTT
J: TRBJ1-1; V: TRBV6-1; size: few; D: NA; CDR3: CASSALQGSTEAFF; DNA: TGTGCCAGCAGTGCTCTTCAGGGGTCCACTGAAGCTTTCTTT
J: TRBJ2-1; V: TRBV7-9; size: few; D: NA; CDR3: CASSFVWGRINEQFF; DNA: TGTGCCAGCAGCTTCGTCTGGGGCAGGATCAATGAGCAGTTCTTC
J: TRBJ2-1; V: TRBV6-4; size: NA; D: NA; CDR3: CASSEGLANEQFF; DNA: TGTGCCAGCAGTGAGGGCTTAGCTAATGAGCAGTTCTTC
J: TRBJ2-1; V: TRBV6-2/TRBV6-3; size: NA; D: TRBD2; CDR3: CASSRSRLAGNEQFF; DNA: TGTGCCAGCAGCCGAAGCCGACTAGCGGGGAATGAGCAGTTCTTC
J: TRBJ2-3; V: TRBV11-2; size: NA; D: NA; CDR3: CASSTVGPTDTQYF; DNA: TGTGCCAGCAGCACTGTGGGGCCCACAGATACGCAGTATTTT
J: TRBJ1-3; V: TRBV7-2; size: many; D: NA; CDR3: CASSLGQGKIDTIYF; DNA: TGTGCCAGCAGCTTAGGGCAGGGAAAAATCGACACCATATATTTT
J: TRBJ2-7; V: TRBV24-1; size: few; D: TRBD1; CDR3: CATSDKGQGIGEQYF; DNA: TGTGCCACCAGTGATAAGGGACAGGGGATCGGGGAGCAGTACTTC
J: TRBJ1-4; V: TRBV7-2; size: many; D: NA; CDR3: CASRSPGSEKLFF; DNA: TGTGCCAGCAGGAGTCCAGGGTCTGAAAAACTGTTTTTT
J: TRBJ1-1; V: TRBV29-1; size: many; D: NA; CDR3: CSVGRESGTEAFF; DNA: TGCAGCGTTGGTCGGGAGTCGGGCACTGAAGCTTTCTTT
J: TRBJ2-1; V: TRBV7-2; size: many; D: TRBD2; CDR3: CASSLEGTSGLAYNEQFF; DNA: TGTGCCAGCAGCTTAGAGGGGACTAGCGGGCTGGCCTACAATGAGCAGTTCTTC
J: TRBJ2-3; V: TRBV6-2/TRBV6-3; size: NA; D: TRBD1; CDR3: CASSYLDRVDTQYF; DNA: TGTGCCAGCAGTTACCTCGACAGGGTGGATACGCAGTATTTT
J: TRBJ1-1; V: TRBV6-6; size: many; D: NA; CDR3: CASSYPHPGITEAFF; DNA: TGTGCCAGCAGTTACCCTCACCCAGGGATAACTGAAGCTTTCTTT
J: TRBJ1-5; V: TRBV27; size: many; D: NA; CDR3: CASSLQGQPQHF; DNA: TGTGCCAGCAGTTTGCAGGGGCAGCCCCAGCATTTT
J: TRBJ1-4; V: TRBV28; size: NA; D: NA; CDR3: CASSLYTAGDEKLFF; DNA: TGTGCCAGCAGTTTATATACGGCAGGGGATGAAAAACTGTTTTTT
J: TRBJ1-1; V: TRBV25-1; size: NA; D: TRBD1; CDR3: CASSLTGFGTEAFF; DNA: TGTGCCAGCAGCCTGACAGGGTTCGGGACTGAAGCTTTCTTT
J: TRBJ2-2; V: TRBV6-1; size: many; D: NA; CDR3: CASLEHPNTGELFF; DNA: TGTGCCAGCTTAGAACATCCGAACACCGGGGAGCTGTTTTTT
J: TRBJ1-2; V: TRBV15; size: few; D: NA; CDR3: CATSTVDARQYGYTF; DNA: TGTGCCACCAGCACCGTGGACGCCAGACAGTATGGCTACACCTTC